Sequencing of this T cell receptor (beta chain) was carried out in a study of T cell responses to AZD1222 COVID-19 vaccine. Assay: immunoSEQ multiplex PCR; the TCRdb copy retains only in-frame clones and omits some. This sample has around 100,000 clones, with 87% found just once. Notes on this clone: Its matching antigen is unknown.

The CDR3 covers 14 residues. CDR1 is SGHTA and CDR2 is FQGTGA in the germline V gene. Trimming removed 2 bases from V and 4 bases from J, with 11 bases in between. Notes on the study in general: The span of vaccine-associated CD4 TCRs extended across spike, with dominance at 160-218 and 743-854. Donors were chiefly white British, with a greater number of females, and clonal diversity was perhaps underestimated. Seropositive AZD1222 recipients at baseline numbered only six or seven. The repertoires were collected only after the peak T cell response.

The chain uses TRBV7-3 and TRBJ2-5, with D possibly matching TRBD2 (5 bases). The material sequenced was peripheral blood, taken 28 days after the second AZD1222 dose. This TCR was sampled from an adult who received the AZD1222 COVID-19 vaccine. The CDR3 loop is CASSLYGRGETQYF. CDR3 DNA sequence: TGTGCCAGCAGCTTATATGGTCGGGGAGAGACCCAGTACTTC.